The 7 T cell receptor beta chains below all came from one sample that was sequenced in a study of cytomegalovirus exposure and HLA in healthy donors. Amplification used 60 Vbeta primers and 13 Jbeta primers. TCRdb's copy holds only in-frame clones and misses some; the assay was immunoSEQ multiplex PCR. The data show 100,000 to 150,000 clones, 15% to 20% seen once. Source material: PBMCs. The receptors here all came from a female donor in good health and CMV-seropositive.

This rearrangement joins TRBV5-6 to TRBJ2-1, with 9 bases lining up with TRBD1. The CDR3 runs 16 residues. The junction had 11 bases not matched to a gene; V was cut back by 0 bases and J by 10 bases. Germline V gene sequence: CDR1 SGHDT, CDR2 YYEEEE. As DNA, the CDR3 is TGTGCCAGCAGCTTGGAAGGACAGGGGACCTTCGGGGAGCAGTTCTTC. This encodes CASSLEGQGTFGEQFF.

In this sample, this clone turned up a few times. The chain employs TRBV6-6 and TRBJ1-5; D remains unclear. CDR3 size: 15 residues. Deletions cut 2 bases from V and 6 bases from J, with 14 bases between. Germline assignment: CDR1 MNHNY and CDR2 SVGAGI (reference sequence). The DNA for the CDR3 is TGTGCCAGCAGTTACCATGATTCATCGGGTCAGCCCCAGCATTTT. It codes for CASSYHDSSGQPQHF.

This chain uses TRBV28 with TRBJ1-5, with 9 bases fitting TRBD1. V lost 7 bases to trimming and J lost 1 base; unmatched junction nucleotides: 14. Germline V gene sequence: CDR1 MDHEN, CDR2 SYDVKM. This CDR3 is built from 18 residues. DNA for the CDR3: TGTGCCAGCACCCGCACAACGGGGACAGGGTCGAGCAATCAGCCCCAGCATTTT. This translates into CASTRTTGTGSSNQPQHF.

This chain uses TRBV30 with TRBJ1-6; TRBD1 might be the D (5 bases). V was cut by 1 base and J by 7 bases, with 17 bases left in between. Germline loops: CDR1 GTSNPN, CDR2 SVGIG (reference sequence). There are 16 residues in the CDR3. The CDR3: CAWSGDLGLVNSPLHF. CDR3 nucleotide sequence: TGTGCCTGGAGTGGGGACCTAGGACTAGTCAATTCACCCCTCCACTTT.

The chain carries TRBV2 and TRBJ2-7; TRBD2 is a possible D gene (6 bases). The CDR3 has 12 amino acids. Germline V gene data show CDR1 as SNHLY and CDR2 as FYNNEI. V was clipped by 7 bases and J by 11 bases, with 18 bases between them. The CDR3 DNA sequence: TGTGCCAGCAACCGGGGGTCAGTGGTGGAGTACTTC. Encoded protein: CASNRGSVVEYF.

V is TRBV29-1 and J is TRBJ1-1, with D possibly being TRBD1 (5 bases). Germline V CDR1 and CDR2: SQVTM, ANQGSEA. The CDR3 loop spans 13 amino acids. V was trimmed by 4 bases and J by 2 bases, leaving 11 bases between them. CDR3 sequence (DNA): TGCAGCGTTGTGGTTAGGGGCAACACTGAAGCTTTCTTT. Amino acids: CSVVVRGNTEAFF.

This clone turned up a few times. The V and J genes are TRBV5-1 and TRBJ2-3; 8 nucleotides agree with TRBD2. J gave up 4 bases and V 6 bases, and 16 bases lay outside the gene matches. The CDR3 is 17 amino acids. Germline CDR1 SGHRS, CDR2 YFSETQ. In DNA form, the CDR3 reads TGCGCCAGCACCCCCCGGGGCGCGGGAGGACGTTCAGATACGCAGTATTTT. Translation gives CASTPRGAGGRSDTQYF.